The clone carrying this T cell receptor beta chain has ten or more counts. What it binds is not known. CDR1 and CDR2 from the germline V gene are MDHEN and SYDVKM. V lost 3 bases, J lost 0 bases, and 9 bases lay in between. The CDR3 contains 15 residues. CDR3-region Arm-PCR and iRepertoire HTBI primers produced the TCR beta libraries. Each CDR3 protein is one row after TCRdb ran MiXCR on the multiplex PCR reads. The table lists a few hundred thousand distinct CDR3 sequences, approximately 25% of them singletons. This specimen comes from a study of regulatory T cells in long-lasting Graves disease. Sample time point: persistent/refractory GD, antithyroid drugs over 5 years with positive TRAb. From RNA extracted from PBMCs, the TCR library was made. The authors drew 7 to 10 milliliters of peripheral blood into EDTA tubes. General study findings and limits: Possibly, accuracy suffered from the small sample size. Reduced TCR diversity was observed in persistent Graves' patients versus newly diagnosed patients. What was studied was peripheral blood only, and not thyroid tissue.

This chain links TRBV28 with TRBJ1-5; D gene ambiguous. The source was peripheral blood mononuclear cells (PBMCs), collected when the disease was refractory, from a patient treated with antithyroid drugs. The TCR was taken from a woman between 35 and 50 years old with Graves disease. CDR3 amino acids: CASSFMGYSNQPQHF. CDR3 DNA: TGTGCCAGCAGTTTTATGGGTTATAGCAATCAGCCCCAGCATTTT.